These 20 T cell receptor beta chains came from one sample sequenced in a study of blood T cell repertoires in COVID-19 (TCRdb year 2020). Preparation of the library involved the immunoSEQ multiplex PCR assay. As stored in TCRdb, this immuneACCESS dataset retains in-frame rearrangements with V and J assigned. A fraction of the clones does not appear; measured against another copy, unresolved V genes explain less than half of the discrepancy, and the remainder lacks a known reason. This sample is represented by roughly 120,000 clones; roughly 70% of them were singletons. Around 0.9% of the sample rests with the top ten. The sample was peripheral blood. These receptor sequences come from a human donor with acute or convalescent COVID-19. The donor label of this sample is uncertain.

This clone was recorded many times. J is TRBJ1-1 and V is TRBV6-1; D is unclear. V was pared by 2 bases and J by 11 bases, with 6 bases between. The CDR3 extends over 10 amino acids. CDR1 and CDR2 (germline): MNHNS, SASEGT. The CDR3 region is CASSEYGAFF. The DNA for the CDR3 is TGTGCCAGCAGTGAATACGGGGCTTTCTTT.

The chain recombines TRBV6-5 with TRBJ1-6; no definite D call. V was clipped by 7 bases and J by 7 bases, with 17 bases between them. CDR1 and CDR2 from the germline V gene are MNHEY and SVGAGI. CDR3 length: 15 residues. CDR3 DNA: TGTGCCAGCATCGAAATGACAAGAACCAATTCACCCCTCCACTTT. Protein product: CASIEMTRTNSPLHF.

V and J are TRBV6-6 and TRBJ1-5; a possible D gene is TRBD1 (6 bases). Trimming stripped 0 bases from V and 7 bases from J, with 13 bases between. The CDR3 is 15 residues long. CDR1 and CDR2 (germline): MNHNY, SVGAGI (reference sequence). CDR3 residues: CASSYSGQDGQPQHF. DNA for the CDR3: TGTGCCAGCAGTTACTCGGGACAAGATGGGCAGCCCCAGCATTTT.

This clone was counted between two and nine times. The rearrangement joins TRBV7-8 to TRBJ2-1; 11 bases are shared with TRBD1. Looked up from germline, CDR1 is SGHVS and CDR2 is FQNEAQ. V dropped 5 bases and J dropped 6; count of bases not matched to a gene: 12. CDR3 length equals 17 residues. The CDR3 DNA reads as TGTGCCAGCAGCGCGTGGCGAGGGACAGGGGGAATCAATGAGCAGTTCTTC. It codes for CASSAWRGTGGINEQFF.

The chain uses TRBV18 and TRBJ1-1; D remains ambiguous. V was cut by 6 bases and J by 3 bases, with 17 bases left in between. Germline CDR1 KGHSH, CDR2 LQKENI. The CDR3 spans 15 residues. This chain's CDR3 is CASSRRVMGDTEAFF. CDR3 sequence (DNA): TGTGCCAGCTCCCGGAGGGTGATGGGAGACACTGAAGCTTTCTTT.

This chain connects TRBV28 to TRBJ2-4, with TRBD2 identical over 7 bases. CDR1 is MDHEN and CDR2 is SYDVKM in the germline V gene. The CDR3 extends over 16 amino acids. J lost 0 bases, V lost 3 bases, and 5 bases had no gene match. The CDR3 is CASSFAGVLAKNIQYF. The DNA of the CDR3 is TGTGCCAGCAGTTTTGCGGGAGTTCTAGCCAAAAACATTCAGTACTTC.

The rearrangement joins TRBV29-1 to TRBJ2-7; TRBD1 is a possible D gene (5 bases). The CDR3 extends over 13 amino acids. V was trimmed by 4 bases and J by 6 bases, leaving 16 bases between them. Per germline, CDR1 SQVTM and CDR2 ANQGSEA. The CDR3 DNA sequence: TGCAGCGTTGGGAGTGACAGTCTCCGCGAGCAGTACTTC. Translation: CSVGSDSLREQYF.

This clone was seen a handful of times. The CDR3: CASSQTTGVGSYTF. The DNA for the CDR3 is TGTGCCAGCAGCCAAACGACCGGGGTAGGGAGCTACACCTTC. V gene TRBV3-1 (or the pseudogene TRBV3-2) combines with J gene TRBJ1-2; D gene unclear. V lost 2 bases to trimming and J lost 9 bases, with 16 bases between them. This CDR3 spans 14 amino acids. Germline V gene lookup returns CDR1 LGHDT and CDR2 YNNKEL (reference sequence).

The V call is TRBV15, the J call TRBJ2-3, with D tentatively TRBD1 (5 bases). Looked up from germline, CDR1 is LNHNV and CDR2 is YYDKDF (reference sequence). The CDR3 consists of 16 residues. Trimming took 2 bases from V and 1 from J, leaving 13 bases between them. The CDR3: CATSRNRLGGTDTQYF. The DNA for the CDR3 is TGTGCCACCAGCAGAAACAGGTTAGGGGGCACAGATACGCAGTATTTT.

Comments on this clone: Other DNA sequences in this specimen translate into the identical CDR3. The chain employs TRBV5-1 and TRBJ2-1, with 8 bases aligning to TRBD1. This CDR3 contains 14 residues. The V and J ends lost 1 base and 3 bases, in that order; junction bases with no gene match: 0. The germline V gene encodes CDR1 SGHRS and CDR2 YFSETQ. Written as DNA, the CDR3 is TGCGCCAGCAGCTTGACAGGGGGCTACAATGAGCAGTTCTTC. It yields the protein CASSLTGGYNEQFF.

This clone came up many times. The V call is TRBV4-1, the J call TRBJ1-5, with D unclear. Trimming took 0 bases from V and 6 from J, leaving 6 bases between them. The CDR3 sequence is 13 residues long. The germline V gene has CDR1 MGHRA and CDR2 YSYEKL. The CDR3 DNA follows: TGCGCCAGCAGCCAAGATTGGAGTCAGCCCCAGCATTTT. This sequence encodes CASSQDWSQPQHF.

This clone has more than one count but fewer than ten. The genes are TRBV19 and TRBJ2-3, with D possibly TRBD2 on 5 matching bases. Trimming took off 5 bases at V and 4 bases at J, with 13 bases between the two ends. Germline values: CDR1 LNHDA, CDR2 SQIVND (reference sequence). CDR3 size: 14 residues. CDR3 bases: TGTGCCAGTAGTGACTGGAACGGGGCAGATACGCAGTATTTT. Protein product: CASSDWNGADTQYF.

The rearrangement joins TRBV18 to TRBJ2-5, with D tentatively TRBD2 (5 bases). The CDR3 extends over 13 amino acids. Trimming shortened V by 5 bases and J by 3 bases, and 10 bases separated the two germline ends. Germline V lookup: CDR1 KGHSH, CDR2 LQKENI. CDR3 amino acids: CASSTGIEETQYF. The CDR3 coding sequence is TGTGCCAGCTCAACGGGAATTGAAGAGACCCAGTACTTC.

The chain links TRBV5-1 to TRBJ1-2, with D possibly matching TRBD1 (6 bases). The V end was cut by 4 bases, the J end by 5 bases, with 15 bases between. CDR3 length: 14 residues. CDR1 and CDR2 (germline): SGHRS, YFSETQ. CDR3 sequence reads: CASSPGGGGYGYTF. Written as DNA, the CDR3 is TGCGCCAGCAGCCCCGGGGGGGGCGGTTATGGCTACACCTTC. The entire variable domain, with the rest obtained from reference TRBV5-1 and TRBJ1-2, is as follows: KAGVTQTPRYLIKTRGQQVTLSCSPISGHRSVSWYQQTPGQGLQFLFEYFSETQRNKGNFPGRFSGRQFSNSRSEMNVSTLELGDSALYLCASSPGGGGYGYTFGSGTRLTVV.

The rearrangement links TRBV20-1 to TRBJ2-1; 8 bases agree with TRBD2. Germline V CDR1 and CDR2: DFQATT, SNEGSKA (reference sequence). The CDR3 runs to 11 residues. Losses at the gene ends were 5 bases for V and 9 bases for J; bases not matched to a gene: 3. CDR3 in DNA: TGCAGTGCTCCTAGCGGGCGTGAGCAGTTCTTC. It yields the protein CSAPSGREQFF.

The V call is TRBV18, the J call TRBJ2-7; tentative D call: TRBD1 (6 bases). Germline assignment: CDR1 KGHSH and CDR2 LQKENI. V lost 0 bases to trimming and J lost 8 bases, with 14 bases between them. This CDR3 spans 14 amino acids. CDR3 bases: TGTGCCAGCTCACCACCTGGGACAATCGGACAGCAGTACTTC. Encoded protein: CASSPPGTIGQQYF.

In nucleotides, the CDR3 is TGTGCCAGCAGCTTGGCTAGGACTAGCGGGGGAAGCACAGATACGCAGTATTTT. This translates into CASSLARTSGGSTDTQYF. The rearrangement links TRBV5-4 to TRBJ2-3; TRBD2 matches 13 bases. The length of the CDR3 is 18 residues. The V gene end was trimmed by 0 bases and the J gene end by 0 bases; junction bases not matched to a gene: 4. Germline V gene sequence: CDR1 SGHNT, CDR2 YYREEE (reference sequence).

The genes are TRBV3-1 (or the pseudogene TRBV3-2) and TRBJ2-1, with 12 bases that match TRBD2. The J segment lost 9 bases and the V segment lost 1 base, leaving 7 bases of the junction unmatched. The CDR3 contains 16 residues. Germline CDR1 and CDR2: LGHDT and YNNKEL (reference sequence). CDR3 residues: CASSQGLAGGQSEQFF. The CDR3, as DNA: TGTGCCAGCAGCCAAGGTCTAGCGGGGGGGCAGAGTGAGCAGTTCTTC.

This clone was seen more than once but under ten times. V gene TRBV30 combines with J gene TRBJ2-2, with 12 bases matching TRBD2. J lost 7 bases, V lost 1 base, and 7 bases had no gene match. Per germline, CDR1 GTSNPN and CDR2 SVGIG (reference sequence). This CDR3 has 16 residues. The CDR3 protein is CAWSAGLAGGFGELFF. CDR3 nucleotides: TGTGCCTGGAGTGCCGGGCTAGCGGGGGGGTTCGGGGAGCTGTTTTTT.

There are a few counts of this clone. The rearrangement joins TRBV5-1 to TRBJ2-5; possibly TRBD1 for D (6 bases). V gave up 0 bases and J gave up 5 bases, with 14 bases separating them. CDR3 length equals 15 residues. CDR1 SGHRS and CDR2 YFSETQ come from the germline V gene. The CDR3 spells CASSLGQALGETQYF. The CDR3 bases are TGCGCCAGCAGCTTGGGACAGGCGTTGGGGGAGACCCAGTACTTC.